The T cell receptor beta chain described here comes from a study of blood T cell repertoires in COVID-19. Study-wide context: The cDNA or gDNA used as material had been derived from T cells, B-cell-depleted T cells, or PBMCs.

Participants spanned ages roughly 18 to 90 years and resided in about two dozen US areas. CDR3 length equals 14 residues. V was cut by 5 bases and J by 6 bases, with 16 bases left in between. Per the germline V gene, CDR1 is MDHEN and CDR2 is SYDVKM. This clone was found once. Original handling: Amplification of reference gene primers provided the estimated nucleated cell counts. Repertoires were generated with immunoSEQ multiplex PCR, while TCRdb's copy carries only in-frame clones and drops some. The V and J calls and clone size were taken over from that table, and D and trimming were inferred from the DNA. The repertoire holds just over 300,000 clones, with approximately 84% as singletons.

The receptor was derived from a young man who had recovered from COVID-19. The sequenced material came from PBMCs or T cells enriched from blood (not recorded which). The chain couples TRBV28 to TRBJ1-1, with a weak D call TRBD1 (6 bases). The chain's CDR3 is CASSPQQGSAEAFF. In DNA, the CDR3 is TGTGCCAGCAGTCCGCAACAGGGATCCGCTGAAGCTTTCTTT.